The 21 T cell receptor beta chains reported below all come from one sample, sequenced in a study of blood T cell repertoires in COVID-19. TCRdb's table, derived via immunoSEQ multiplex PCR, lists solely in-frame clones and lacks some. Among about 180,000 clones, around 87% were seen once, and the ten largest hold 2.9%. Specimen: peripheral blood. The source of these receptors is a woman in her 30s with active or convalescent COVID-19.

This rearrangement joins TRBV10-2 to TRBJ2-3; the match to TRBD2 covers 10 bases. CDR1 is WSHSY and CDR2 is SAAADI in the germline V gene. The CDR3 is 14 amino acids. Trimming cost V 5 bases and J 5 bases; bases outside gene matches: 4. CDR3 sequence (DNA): TGCGCCAGCAGTCTAGCGGGGGAAATAGATACGCAGTATTTT. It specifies CASSLAGEIDTQYF.

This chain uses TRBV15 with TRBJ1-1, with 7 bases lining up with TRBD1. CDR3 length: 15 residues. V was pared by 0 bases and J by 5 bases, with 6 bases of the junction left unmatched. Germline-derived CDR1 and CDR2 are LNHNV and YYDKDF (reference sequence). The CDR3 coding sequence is TGTGCCACCAGCAGAGAGACAGGGTGGGGGACTGAAGCTTTCTTT. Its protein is CATSRETGWGTEAFF.

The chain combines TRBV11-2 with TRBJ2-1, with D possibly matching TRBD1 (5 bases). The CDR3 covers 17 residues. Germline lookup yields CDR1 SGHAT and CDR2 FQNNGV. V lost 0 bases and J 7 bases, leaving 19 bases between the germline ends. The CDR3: CASSLDLTQADMNEQFF. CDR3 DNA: TGTGCCAGCAGCTTAGACCTCACACAGGCCGATATGAATGAGCAGTTCTTC.

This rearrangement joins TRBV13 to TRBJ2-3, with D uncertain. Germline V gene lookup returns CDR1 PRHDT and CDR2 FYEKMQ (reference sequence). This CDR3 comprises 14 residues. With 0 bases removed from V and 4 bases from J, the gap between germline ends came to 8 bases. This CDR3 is CASSLGLSSDTQYF. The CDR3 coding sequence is TGTGCCAGCAGCTTAGGCCTTTCGTCAGATACGCAGTATTTT.

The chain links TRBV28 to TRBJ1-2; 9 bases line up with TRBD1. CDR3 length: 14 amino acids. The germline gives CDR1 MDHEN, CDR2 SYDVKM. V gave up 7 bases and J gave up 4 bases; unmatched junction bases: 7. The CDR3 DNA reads TGTGCCAGCACCATACAGGGGGCGGGCTATGGCTACACCTTC. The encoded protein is CASTIQGAGYGYTF.

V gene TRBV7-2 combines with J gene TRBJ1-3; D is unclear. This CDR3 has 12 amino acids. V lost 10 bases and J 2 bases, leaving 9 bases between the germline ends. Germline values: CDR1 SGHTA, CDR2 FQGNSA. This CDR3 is CAIRSAGNTIYF. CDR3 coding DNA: TGTGCCATAAGATCGGCTGGAAACACCATATATTTT.

In DNA form, the CDR3 reads TGCGCCAGCAGCTTTGACTCCGACTATGGCTACACCTTC. Translating gives CASSFDSDYGYTF. V usage is TRBV5-1 and J usage is TRBJ1-2, with D uncertain. The V end lost 2 bases, the J end lost 3 bases, and 8 bases lay between the germline ends. Germline V gene data show CDR1 as SGHRS and CDR2 as YFSETQ. This CDR3 region has 13 residues.

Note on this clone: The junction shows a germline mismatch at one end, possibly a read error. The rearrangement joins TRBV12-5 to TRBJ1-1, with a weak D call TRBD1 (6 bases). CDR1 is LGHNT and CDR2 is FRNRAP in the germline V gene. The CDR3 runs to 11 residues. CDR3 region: CASARDTEAFF. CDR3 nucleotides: TGTGCTAGTGCCCGGGACACCGAAGCTTTCTTT.

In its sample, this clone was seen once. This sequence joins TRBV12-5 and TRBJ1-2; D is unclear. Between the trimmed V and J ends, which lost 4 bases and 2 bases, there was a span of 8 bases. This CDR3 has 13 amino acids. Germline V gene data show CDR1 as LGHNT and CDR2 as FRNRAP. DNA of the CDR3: TGTGCTAGTGGTTCCGGACTGAACTATGGCTACACCTTC. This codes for CASGSGLNYGYTF.

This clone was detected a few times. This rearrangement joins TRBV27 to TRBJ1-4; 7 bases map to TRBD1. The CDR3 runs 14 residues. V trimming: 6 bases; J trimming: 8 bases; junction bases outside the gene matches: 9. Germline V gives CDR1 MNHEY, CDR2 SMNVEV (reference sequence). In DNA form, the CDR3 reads TGTGCCAGCAGCCGACAGGGCGGTGGAGAAAAACTGTTTTTT. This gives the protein CASSRQGGGEKLFF.

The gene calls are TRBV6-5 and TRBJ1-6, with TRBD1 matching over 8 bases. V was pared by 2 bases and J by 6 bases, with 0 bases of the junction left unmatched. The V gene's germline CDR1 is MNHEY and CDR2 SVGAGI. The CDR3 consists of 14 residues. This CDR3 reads CASSYDRGNSPLHF. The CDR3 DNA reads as TGTGCCAGCAGTTACGACAGGGGTAATTCACCCCTCCACTTT.

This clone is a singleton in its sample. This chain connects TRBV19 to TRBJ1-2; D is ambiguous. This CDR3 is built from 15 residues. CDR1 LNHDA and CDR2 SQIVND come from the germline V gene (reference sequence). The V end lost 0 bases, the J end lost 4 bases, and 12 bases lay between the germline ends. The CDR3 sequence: CASSIDGGSLYGYTF. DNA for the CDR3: TGTGCCAGTAGTATAGATGGAGGGAGCCTCTATGGCTACACCTTC.

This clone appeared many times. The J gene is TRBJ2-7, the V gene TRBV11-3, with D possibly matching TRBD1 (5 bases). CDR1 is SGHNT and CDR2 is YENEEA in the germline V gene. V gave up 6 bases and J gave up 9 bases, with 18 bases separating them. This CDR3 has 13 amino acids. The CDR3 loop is CASSLDSAKRQYF. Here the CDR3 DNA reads TGTGCCAGCAGTCTCGACAGCGCTAAGCGGCAGTACTTC. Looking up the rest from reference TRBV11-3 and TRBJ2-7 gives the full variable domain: EAGVVQSPRYKIIEKKQPVAFWCNPISGHNTLYWYLQNLGQGPELLIRYENEEAVDDSQLPKDRFSAERLKGVDSTLKIQPAELGDSAVYLCASSLDSAKRQYFGPGTRLTVT.

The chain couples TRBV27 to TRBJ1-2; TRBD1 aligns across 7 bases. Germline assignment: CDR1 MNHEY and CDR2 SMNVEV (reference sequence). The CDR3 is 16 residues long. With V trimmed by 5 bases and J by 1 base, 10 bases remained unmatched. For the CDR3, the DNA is TGTGCCAGCAGTCCGACAGGGAAGAGGCTTAACTATGGCTACACCTTC. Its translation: CASSPTGKRLNYGYTF.

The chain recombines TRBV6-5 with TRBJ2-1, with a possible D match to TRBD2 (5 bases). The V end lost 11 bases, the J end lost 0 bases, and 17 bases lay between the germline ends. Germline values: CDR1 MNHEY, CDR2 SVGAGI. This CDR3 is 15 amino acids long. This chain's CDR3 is CASRGTGSSYNEQFF. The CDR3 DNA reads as TGTGCCTCCCGGGGTACGGGGAGCTCCTACAATGAGCAGTTCTTC.

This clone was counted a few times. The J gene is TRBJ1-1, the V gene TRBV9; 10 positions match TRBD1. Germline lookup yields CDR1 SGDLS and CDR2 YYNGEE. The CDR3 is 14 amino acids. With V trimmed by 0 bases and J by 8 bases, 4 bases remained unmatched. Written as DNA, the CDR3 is TGTGCCAGCAGCGTAGGTGACAGGGGGCGGGAAGCTTTCTTT. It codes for CASSVGDRGREAFF. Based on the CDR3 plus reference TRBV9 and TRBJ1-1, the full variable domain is DSGVTQTPKHLITATGQRVTLRCSPRSGDLSVYWYQQSLDQGLQFLIQYYNGEERAKGNILERFSAQQFPDLHSELNLSSLELGDSALYFCASSVGDRGREAFFGQGTRLTVV.

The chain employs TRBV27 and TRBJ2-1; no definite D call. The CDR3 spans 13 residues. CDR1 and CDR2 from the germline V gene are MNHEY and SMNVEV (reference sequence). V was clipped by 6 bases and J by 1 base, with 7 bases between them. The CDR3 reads CASRRGSYNEQFF. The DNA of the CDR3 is TGTGCCAGCAGGCGTGGTTCCTACAATGAGCAGTTCTTC.

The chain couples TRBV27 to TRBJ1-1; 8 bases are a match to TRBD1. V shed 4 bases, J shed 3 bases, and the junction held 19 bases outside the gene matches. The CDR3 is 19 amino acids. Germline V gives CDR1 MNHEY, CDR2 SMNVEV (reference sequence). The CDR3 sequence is CASSSLKGGTGYGDTEAFF. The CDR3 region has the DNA TGTGCCAGCAGTTCCCTCAAGGGGGGGACAGGCTATGGGGACACTGAAGCTTTCTTT.

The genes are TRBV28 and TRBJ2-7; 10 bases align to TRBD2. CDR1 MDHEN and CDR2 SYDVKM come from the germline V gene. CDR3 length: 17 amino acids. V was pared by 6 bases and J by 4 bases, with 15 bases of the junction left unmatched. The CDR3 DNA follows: TGTGCCAGCAGACGGGACAACGGACTAGCGGATAGGTACGAGCAGTACTTC. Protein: CASRRDNGLADRYEQYF.

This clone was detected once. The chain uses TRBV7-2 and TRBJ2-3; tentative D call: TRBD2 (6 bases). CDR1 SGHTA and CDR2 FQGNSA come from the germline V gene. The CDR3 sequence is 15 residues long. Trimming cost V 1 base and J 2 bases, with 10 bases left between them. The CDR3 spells CASSLGGTYTDTQYF. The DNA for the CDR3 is TGTGCCAGCAGCTTAGGCGGGACCTACACAGATACGCAGTATTTT.

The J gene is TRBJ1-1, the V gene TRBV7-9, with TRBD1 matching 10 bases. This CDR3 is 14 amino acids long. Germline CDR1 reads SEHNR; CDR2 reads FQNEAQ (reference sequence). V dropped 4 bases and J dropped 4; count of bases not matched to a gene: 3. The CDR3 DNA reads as TGTGCCAGCAGCTCGCGGGACAGGGGCACTGAAGCTTTCTTT. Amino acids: CASSSRDRGTEAFF. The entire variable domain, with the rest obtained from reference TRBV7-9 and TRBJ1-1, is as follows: DTGVSQNPRHKITKRGQNVTFRCDPISEHNRLYWYRQTLGQGPEFLTYFQNEAQLEKSRLLSDRFSAERPKGSFSTLEIQRTEQGDSAMYLCASSSRDRGTEAFFGQGTRLTVV.